The source of this TCR beta chain is a study of T-cell reconstitution after alpha-beta-depleted transplantation in children. V lost 7 bases and J 13 bases, leaving 18 bases between the germline ends. This CDR3 is 12 amino acids long. Researchers prepared the TCRbeta library using unique molecular identifiers, the study reports. MiXCR, applied by TCRdb to the PCR reads, yields one record per CDR3 protein. The table includes approximately 230,000 distinct CDR3 sequences, roughly 24% detected once. There are many counts of this clonotype. Material: PBMCs, obtained before TCRalphabeta/CD19-depleted stem cell transplant. V gene TRBV12-3 or TRBV12-4 combines with J gene TRBJ2-3; no firm D call. This TCR derives from a girl aged 2-10 years with Fanconi anemia, due to receive a stem cell transplant. The DNA for the CDR3 is TGTGCCAGCACCCTGTTCCCTGGACGGGAGTATTTT. Translation gives CASTLFPGREYF.